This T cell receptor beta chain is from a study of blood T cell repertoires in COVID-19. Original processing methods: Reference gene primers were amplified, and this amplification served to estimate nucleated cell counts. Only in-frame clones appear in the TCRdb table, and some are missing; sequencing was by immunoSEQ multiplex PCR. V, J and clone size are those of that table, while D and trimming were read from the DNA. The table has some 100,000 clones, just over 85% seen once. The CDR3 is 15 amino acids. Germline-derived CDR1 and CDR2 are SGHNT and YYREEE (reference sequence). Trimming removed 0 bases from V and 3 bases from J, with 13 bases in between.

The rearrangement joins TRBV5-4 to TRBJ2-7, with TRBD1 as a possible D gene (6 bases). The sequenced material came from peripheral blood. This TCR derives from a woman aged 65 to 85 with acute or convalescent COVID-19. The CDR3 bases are TGTGCCAGCAGCTTGGGGGGGCGCGAGGTCTACGAGCAGTACTTC. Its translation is CASSLGGREVYEQYF.